Included here is one TCR beta chain sequence, with context. No antigen is known for it. The CDR3 extends over 13 amino acids. The V end was cut by 4 bases, the J end by 0 bases, with 6 bases between. Germline values: CDR1 SNHLY, CDR2 FYNNEI. This entry comes from a study of CD8+ T cells in alopecia areata. General study findings and limits: Alopecia totalis/universalis scalp especially showed more expanded CD8+ clones than normal scalp. Sequenced scalp T cells also include alphabeta T cells resident in normal skin.

Alopecia areata patients gave lesional scalp punch biopsies and peripheral blood samples. RNA extraction was followed by reverse transcription into cDNA, which acted as the sequencing template. Measured with immunoSEQ multiplex PCR; TCRdb has only the in-frame clones, and not every one. The repertoire holds 100,000 to 150,000 clones, roughly 50% seen once, with roughly a tenth in the top ten. This TCR came from a human donor with alopecia areata. The material sequenced was NKG2D-low CD8+ T cells sorted from blood. This rearrangement joins TRBV2 to TRBJ2-5; unclear D gene. This CDR3 reads CASSGENQETQYF. Written as DNA, the CDR3 is TGTGCCAGCAGTGGAGAAAACCAAGAGACCCAGTACTTC.